One and the same sample provided the 7 T cell receptor beta chains below, sequenced in a study of CD8 T cells in ankylosing spondylitis. TCRdb reprocessed the 5' RACE reads with MiXCR, giving one entry per CDR3 protein. The profile shows over 150,000 distinct CDR3 sequences, roughly 12% of them singletons. What was sequenced was blood, either unsorted or a sorted T cell fraction (not recorded which). These receptors were taken from a male donor with ankylosing spondylitis or in good health (not recorded which).

This clonotype was seen a handful of times. The chain joins TRBV7-2 to TRBJ1-2, with D perhaps matching TRBD1 (5 bases). There are 16 residues in the CDR3. Trimming pared 4 bases from V and 0 bases from J, leaving 15 bases between. Germline CDR1 reads SGHTA; CDR2 reads FQGNSA. CDR3 protein: CASSSRGAEANYGYTF. The CDR3 bases are TGTGCCAGCAGCTCTCGAGGGGCTGAAGCTAACTATGGCTACACCTTC.

Only a few counts were recorded for this clonotype. The chain recombines TRBV3-1 with TRBJ2-5; 10 bases are a match to TRBD2. The J segment lost 5 bases and the V segment lost 4 bases, leaving 13 bases of the junction unmatched. Germline V gives CDR1 LGHDT, CDR2 YNNKEL (reference sequence). CDR3 length equals 17 residues. The CDR3 sequence: CASSPNIAGGPGETQYF. The DNA for the CDR3 is TGTGCCAGCAGCCCCAACATAGCGGGAGGACCGGGGGAGACCCAGTACTTC.

This clonotype showed up just a few times. The genes are TRBV7-9 and TRBJ2-1; TRBD2 aligns across 11 bases. V gave up 5 bases and J gave up 0 bases; unmatched junction bases: 15. Germline CDR1 is SEHNR and CDR2 is FQNEAQ (reference sequence). The CDR3 is 20 residues long. CDR3 amino acids: CASSPNLLAGEGSSYNEQFF. The CDR3 DNA reads as TGTGCCAGCAGCCCTAACTTACTAGCGGGGGAAGGAAGCTCCTACAATGAGCAGTTCTTC.

This clonotype was detected a few times. The chain joins TRBV12-3 or TRBV12-4 to TRBJ2-5; 7 nucleotides agree with TRBD2. V trimming: 11 bases; J trimming: 7 bases; junction bases outside the gene matches: 13. CDR3 length: 13 residues. The CDR3 loop is CADAGRVQGTQYF. The CDR3 nucleotides read TGTGCCGACGCGGGGAGGGTTCAGGGGACCCAGTACTTC.

The table lists this clonotype with many counts. The chain joins TRBV13 to TRBJ2-6; D unclear. Germline-derived CDR1 and CDR2 are PRHDT and FYEKMQ (reference sequence). This CDR3 contains 11 residues. Trimming stripped 11 bases from V and 5 bases from J, with 7 bases between. The CDR3 bases are TGTGCCTCGAGTCGGGCCAACGTCCTGACTTTC. This codes for CASSRANVLTF.

This clonotype was counted between two and nine times. The chain couples TRBV7-6 to TRBJ2-7, with 8 bases identical to TRBD1. V gave up 3 bases and J gave up 3 bases; unmatched junction bases: 7. The CDR3 is made up of 15 amino acids. The germline CDR1 and CDR2 sequences are SGHVS and FNYEAQ. The CDR3 is CASSFDGTGNYEQYF. CDR3 nucleotide sequence: TGTGCCAGCAGCTTTGACGGGACAGGTAACTACGAGCAGTACTTC. Combining the CDR3 with reference TRBV7-6 and TRBJ2-7 gives the whole variable domain GAGVSQSPRYKVTKRGQDVALRCDPISGHVSLYWYRQALGQGPEFLTYFNYEAQQDKSGLPNDRFSAERPEGSISTLTIQRTEQRDSAMYRCASSFDGTGNYEQYFGPGTRLTVT.

The chain carries TRBV12-3 or TRBV12-4 and TRBJ2-1; D gene ambiguous. CDR3 length: 12 residues. The germline V and J ends were trimmed by 0 bases and 10 bases, with 7 bases remaining between them. This CDR3 reads CASSLALHEQFF. CDR3 nucleotides: TGTGCCAGCAGTTTAGCCCTCCACGAGCAGTTCTTC.